These T cell receptor beta chains were read from a single sample in a study of T cell responses to AZD1222 COVID-19 vaccine. Clones were read by immunoSEQ multiplex PCR, and TCRdb kept only the in-frame ones, dropping some. The sample comprises more than 70,000 clones, 91% of which are singletons, and approximately 30% rests with the top ten. This specimen consisted of peripheral blood, obtained 28 days after the second AZD1222 dose. Receptors originate from an adult who received the AZD1222 COVID-19 vaccine. Each CDR3 is given without its conserved first and last residue. Fields, in order: CDR3 protein, J gene, V gene.

CDR3 protein: ASSFSGETQY; J gene: TRBJ2-5; V gene: TRBV5-1
CDR3 protein: ATSDPRTGLYNEQF; J gene: TRBJ2-1; V gene: TRBV24-1
CDR3 protein: ASSITGLNTEAF; J gene: TRBJ1-1; V gene: TRBV6-5
CDR3 protein: ASSQASGTGFNEQY; J gene: TRBJ2-7; V gene: TRBV4-1
CDR3 protein: ASSASGSGTDTQY; J gene: TRBJ2-3; V gene: TRBV7-3
CDR3 protein: ATEGAGGETQY; J gene: TRBJ2-5; V gene: TRBV24-1
CDR3 protein: ASSSPKGQTATNEKLF; J gene: TRBJ1-4; V gene: TRBV5-1
CDR3 protein: AWRKDRGNYGYT; J gene: TRBJ1-2; V gene: TRBV30
CDR3 protein: ASSLRSAGQETQY; J gene: TRBJ2-5; V gene: TRBV5-4
CDR3 protein: ASSRQVMNTEAF; J gene: TRBJ1-1; V gene: TRBV6-5
CDR3 protein: ASSDTSLSGNTIY; J gene: TRBJ1-3; V gene: TRBV6-6
CDR3 protein: SVGTGARGNEQF; J gene: TRBJ2-1; V gene: TRBV29-1
CDR3 protein: ASSLEGGSEQF; J gene: TRBJ2-1; V gene: TRBV18
CDR3 protein: ASSQDLGGTGYT; J gene: TRBJ1-2; V gene: TRBV4-2
CDR3 protein: ASRDPGQGDYGYT; J gene: TRBJ1-2; V gene: TRBV27
CDR3 protein: ASSLASTYEQY; J gene: TRBJ2-7; V gene: TRBV12-3/TRBV12-4
CDR3 protein: SVEDGNTEAF; J gene: TRBJ1-1; V gene: TRBV29-1
CDR3 protein: ASSFFSSHEQF; J gene: TRBJ2-1; V gene: TRBV11-2
CDR3 protein: ASRPTGGEKLF; J gene: TRBJ1-4; V gene: TRBV3-1/TRBV3-2
CDR3 protein: ASSSGIGSGANVLT; J gene: TRBJ2-6; V gene: TRBV6-5
CDR3 protein: ASSEYRLADQETQY; J gene: TRBJ2-5; V gene: TRBV25-1
CDR3 protein: ASKRGATDTQY; J gene: TRBJ2-3; V gene: TRBV7-2
CDR3 protein: ASSAGTSTGELF; J gene: TRBJ2-2; V gene: TRBV9
CDR3 protein: ASSGGTDSNQPQH; J gene: TRBJ1-5; V gene: TRBV2
CDR3 protein: ASSSTTGADTQY; J gene: TRBJ2-3; V gene: TRBV6-5
CDR3 protein: ASSHRVGETQY; J gene: TRBJ2-5; V gene: TRBV27
CDR3 protein: ASSPPLRLAGGLYNEQF; J gene: TRBJ2-1; V gene: TRBV18
CDR3 protein: ATSDDVRSAYNEQF; J gene: TRBJ2-1; V gene: TRBV24-1
CDR3 protein: ASSLDQGTDTQY; J gene: TRBJ2-3; V gene: TRBV11-3
CDR3 protein: ASSEARLNNSPLH; J gene: TRBJ1-6; V gene: TRBV2
CDR3 protein: ASRPTSGRSSYNEQF; J gene: TRBJ2-1; V gene: TRBV28
CDR3 protein: ASSVAGREGLTETQY; J gene: TRBJ2-5; V gene: TRBV9
CDR3 protein: ATSEGEGGPYNEQF; J gene: TRBJ2-1; V gene: TRBV24-1
CDR3 protein: SAKRDSNQPQH; J gene: TRBJ1-5; V gene: TRBV29-1
CDR3 protein: ASSSGTKRSYNEQF; J gene: TRBJ2-1; V gene: TRBV5-4
CDR3 protein: ASSQDHRTSGNTDTQY; J gene: TRBJ2-3; V gene: TRBV3-1/TRBV3-2
CDR3 protein: ASSYSTGGSGELF; J gene: TRBJ2-2; V gene: TRBV6-5
CDR3 protein: ASSLGISGRRREQF; J gene: TRBJ2-1; V gene: TRBV11-2
CDR3 protein: ASSPRGNSGTGELF; J gene: TRBJ2-2; V gene: TRBV3-1/TRBV3-2
CDR3 protein: ASSPKSDSRSGNTIY; J gene: TRBJ1-3; V gene: TRBV18
CDR3 protein: ASSAAGGPYGYT; J gene: TRBJ1-2; V gene: TRBV9
CDR3 protein: ASNAVGNTQY; J gene: TRBJ2-3; V gene: TRBV11-2
CDR3 protein: ASTSGWTENTEAF; J gene: TRBJ1-1; V gene: TRBV19
CDR3 protein: ASSPIGRLAGVNTGELF; J gene: TRBJ2-2; V gene: TRBV9
CDR3 protein: ASSLLTPSSYNEQF; J gene: TRBJ2-1; V gene: TRBV28
CDR3 protein: ASSQVGANIQY; J gene: TRBJ2-4; V gene: TRBV3-1/TRBV3-2
CDR3 protein: ASSSYSYEQY; J gene: TRBJ2-7; V gene: TRBV28
CDR3 protein: ASSPTSGRAFSYNEQF; J gene: TRBJ2-1; V gene: TRBV3-1/TRBV3-2
CDR3 protein: ASSSVAGVNNEQF; J gene: TRBJ2-1; V gene: TRBV5-1
CDR3 protein: ASSLSSAAGVYNEQF; J gene: TRBJ2-1; V gene: TRBV27
CDR3 protein: ASRTEGSYEQY; J gene: TRBJ2-7; V gene: TRBV6-5
CDR3 protein: ASGRAEDEQF; J gene: TRBJ2-1; V gene: TRBV10-2
CDR3 protein: ASSSQGVSNEQF; J gene: TRBJ2-1; V gene: TRBV7-9
CDR3 protein: ASRSPFRGEAF; J gene: TRBJ1-1; V gene: TRBV27
CDR3 protein: ASSFPNSPLH; J gene: TRBJ1-6; V gene: TRBV5-4